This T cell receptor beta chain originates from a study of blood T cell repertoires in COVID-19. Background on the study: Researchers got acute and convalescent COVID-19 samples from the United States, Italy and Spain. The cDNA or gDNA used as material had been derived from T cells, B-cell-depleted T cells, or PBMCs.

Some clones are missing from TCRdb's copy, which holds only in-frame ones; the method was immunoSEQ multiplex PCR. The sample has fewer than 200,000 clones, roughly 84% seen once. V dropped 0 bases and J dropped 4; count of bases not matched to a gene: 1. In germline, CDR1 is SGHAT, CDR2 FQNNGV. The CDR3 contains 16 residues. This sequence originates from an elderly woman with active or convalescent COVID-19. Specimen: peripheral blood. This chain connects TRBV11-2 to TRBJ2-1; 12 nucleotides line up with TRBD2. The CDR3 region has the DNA TGTGCCAGCAGCTTAGACCTAGCGGGGGGGTACAATGAGCAGTTCTTC. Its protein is CASSLDLAGGYNEQFF.